Presented here are 25 T cell receptor beta chains from one specimen sequenced in a study of OX40 agonist ivuxolimab in advanced cancers. TCRdb keeps only in-frame clones here, not all; method: immunoSEQ multiplex PCR. The sample has 75,000 to 100,000 clones, less than 85% seen once; the top ten hold 5.8%. The input for sequencing was CD4+ or CD8+ T cells sorted from blood, taken in a trial of the OX40 agonist ivuxolimab. These receptors were taken from an adult with an advanced solid tumor such as melanoma, head and neck, liver or kidney cancer.

The rearrangement joins TRBV5-1 to TRBJ1-5; 9 nucleotides align to TRBD1. CDR1 and CDR2 (germline): SGHRS, YFSETQ. V lost 7 bases and J lost 4; bases outside the gene matches: 6. The CDR3 runs to 14 residues. The CDR3 reads CASRPGTGNQPQHF. The CDR3 DNA follows: TGCGCCAGCCGACCTGGGACAGGGAATCAGCCCCAGCATTTT.

The genes are TRBV11-2 and TRBJ2-1; either TRBD1 or TRBD2 may fit D (6 bases each). Trimming removed 5 bases from V and 7 bases from J, with 18 bases in between. The germline V gene has CDR1 SGHAT and CDR2 FQNNGV. This CDR3 contains 15 residues. In DNA, the CDR3 is TGTGCCAGCAGCCCCGGGGGCGGGTGGTGGAATGAGCAGTTCTTC. This sequence encodes CASSPGGGWWNEQFF. The full variable domain, rest sourced from reference TRBV11-2 and TRBJ2-1, is EAGVAQSPRYKIIEKRQSVAFWCNPISGHATLYWYQQILGQGPKLLIQFQNNGVVDDSQLPKDRFSAERLKGVDSTLKIQPAKLEDSAVYLCASSPGGGWWNEQFFGPGTRLTVL.

The chain combines TRBV6-5 with TRBJ2-1; the match to TRBD2 covers 10 bases. V shed 2 bases and J 6 bases; nucleotides not matched to a gene: 1. Germline-derived CDR1 and CDR2 are MNHEY and SVGAGI. This CDR3 has 14 residues. The chain's CDR3 is CASSYRLAGNEQFF. The DNA for the CDR3 is TGTGCCAGCAGTTACCGACTAGCGGGCAATGAGCAGTTCTTC.

The sample holds many counts of this clone. The V gene is TRBV7-2, the J gene TRBJ1-3; D remains unclear. Germline V CDR1 and CDR2: SGHTA, FQGNSA. This CDR3 has 16 residues. V was pared by 0 bases and J by 0 bases, with 9 bases between. The CDR3 sequence: CASSLAYGNSGNTIYF. As DNA, the CDR3 is TGTGCCAGCAGCTTAGCCTACGGGAACTCTGGAAACACCATATATTTT.

The rearrangement links TRBV29-1 to TRBJ1-3; D remains ambiguous. V was pared by 0 bases and J by 2 bases, with 8 bases between. This CDR3 has 14 residues. CDR1 is SQVTM and CDR2 is ANQGSEA in the germline V gene. Here the CDR3 DNA reads TGCAGCGTTGAAGACAGGAGCCCTGGAAACACCATATATTTT. It is translated as CSVEDRSPGNTIYF. The complete variable domain, with remaining parts taken from reference TRBV29-1 and TRBJ1-3, reads SAVISQKPSRDICQRGTSLTIQCQVDSQVTMMFWYRQQPGQSLTLIATANQGSEATYESGFVIDKFPISRPNLTFSTLTVSNMSPEDSSIYLCSVEDRSPGNTIYFGEGSWLTVV.

V gene TRBV30 combines with J gene TRBJ2-1, with D perhaps matching TRBD2 (5 bases). Germline CDR1 GTSNPN, CDR2 SVGIG (reference sequence). The ends were cut back, 2 bases at V and 6 bases at J, with 8 bases in the middle. This CDR3 is built from 12 residues. CDR3 coding DNA: TGTGCCTGGAGTAGCCGGGGCAATGAGCAGTTCTTC. Protein: CAWSSRGNEQFF. The full variable domain, its missing parts supplied by reference TRBV30 and TRBJ2-1, is SQTIHQWPATLVQPVGSPLSLECTVEGTSNPNLYWYRQAAGRGLQLLFYSVGIGQISSEVPQNLSASRPQDRQFILSSKKLLLSDSGFYLCAWSSRGNEQFFGPGTRLTVL.

The genes are TRBV7-2 and TRBJ2-6; D ambiguous. Deletions cut 8 bases from V and 0 bases from J, with 14 bases between. The germline V gene has CDR1 SGHTA and CDR2 FQGNSA. This CDR3 is built from 16 residues. The CDR3 protein is CASPQWASSGANVLTF. The CDR3 DNA sequence: TGTGCCAGCCCCCAATGGGCAAGCTCTGGGGCCAACGTCCTGACTTTC.

This clone occurred a few times. The chain is built from TRBV5-6 and TRBJ2-3; 8 bases are shared with TRBD2. Trimming at V came to 4 bases and at J to 2 bases, leaving 9 bases not matched to a gene. The CDR3 contains 16 residues. Per germline, CDR1 SGHDT and CDR2 YYEEEE. CDR3: CASSPRVAGFTDTQYF. DNA of the CDR3: TGTGCCAGCAGCCCCAGGGTAGCGGGGTTCACAGATACGCAGTATTTT. Full variable domain (outside the CDR3, taken from reference TRBV5-6 and TRBJ2-3): DAGVTQSPTHLIKTRGQQVTLRCSPKSGHDTVSWYQQALGQGPQFIFQYYEEEERQRGNFPDRFSGHQFPNYSSELNVNALLLGDSALYLCASSPRVAGFTDTQYFGPGTRLTVL.

This clone has only one observation. The chain links TRBV2 to TRBJ2-7; the match to TRBD2 covers 7 bases. CDR1 SNHLY and CDR2 FYNNEI come from the germline V gene. V shed 1 base and J 5 bases; nucleotides not matched to a gene: 20. The length of the CDR3 is 19 residues. CDR3 in amino acids: CASSEEGSGWVREENEQYF. The CDR3 region has the DNA TGTGCCAGCAGTGAAGAGGGTTCAGGGTGGGTCCGGGAGGAAAACGAGCAGTACTTC.

This clone has more than one count but fewer than ten. V gene TRBV2 combines with J gene TRBJ1-5; D is ambiguous. Trimming removed 6 bases from V and 0 bases from J, with 3 bases in between. The V gene's germline CDR1 is SNHLY and CDR2 FYNNEI. This CDR3 comprises 12 residues. DNA of the CDR3: TGTGCCAGCAGGGATAGCAATCAGCCCCAGCATTTT. This gives the protein CASRDSNQPQHF.

V gene TRBV28 combines with J gene TRBJ2-1, with 13 positions matching TRBD2. The CDR3 totals 17 residues. V was clipped by 8 bases and J by 0 bases; unmatched bases: 7. Germline assignment: CDR1 MDHEN and CDR2 SYDVKM. The CDR3 DNA is TGTGCCAGCTCGGGGACTAGCGGGGTGAGCTCCTACAATGAGCAGTTCTTC. This sequence encodes CASSGTSGVSSYNEQFF.

The rearrangement links TRBV30 to TRBJ1-1; 10 bases match TRBD1. This CDR3 comprises 13 residues. Trimming at V came to 3 bases and at J to 10 bases, leaving 8 bases not matched to a gene. Germline V lookup: CDR1 GTSNPN, CDR2 SVGIG (reference sequence). In DNA form, the CDR3 reads TGTGCCTGGAGGACGGGACAGGGGACGTCAGCTTTCTTT. This encodes CAWRTGQGTSAFF.

This clone was picked up one time. The V gene is TRBV11-2, the J gene TRBJ2-7, with 13 bases fitting TRBD2. Trimming cost V 1 base and J 3 bases; bases outside gene matches: 3. The CDR3 totals 16 residues. Germline V gene sequence: CDR1 SGHAT, CDR2 FQNNGV. CDR3 in amino acids: CASSLGGTSGVYEQYF. CDR3 nucleotides: TGTGCCAGCAGCTTAGGGGGGACTAGCGGGGTCTACGAGCAGTACTTC. Complete variable domain (other parts from reference TRBV11-2 and TRBJ2-7): EAGVAQSPRYKIIEKRQSVAFWCNPISGHATLYWYQQILGQGPKLLIQFQNNGVVDDSQLPKDRFSAERLKGVDSTLKIQPAKLEDSAVYLCASSLGGTSGVYEQYFGPGTRLTVT.

The rearrangement links TRBV12-2 to TRBJ2-2; the table calls TRBD2, which could not be checked here. TRBV12-2 is a recognized pseudogene. CDR3 length: 18 residues. The CDR3 loop is CASRLPTSGIGCTGELFF. The CDR3 region has the DNA TGTGCAAGTCGCTTACCGACTAGCGGGATAGGATGCACCGGGGAGCTGTTTTTT.

The rearrangement links TRBV27 to TRBJ1-5, with D possibly TRBD1 on 5 matching bases. Germline CDR1 and CDR2: MNHEY and SMNVEV (reference sequence). Trimming removed 6 bases from V and 3 bases from J, with 9 bases in between. The CDR3 is 13 residues long. CDR3 sequence reads: CASRSGFNQPQHF. The CDR3 bases are TGTGCCAGCAGGTCAGGGTTCAATCAGCCCCAGCATTTT.

The CDR3, as DNA: TGTGCCAGCAGCCAACAGGATAATTCACCCCTCCACTTT. Translating it yields CASSQQDNSPLHF. The J gene is TRBJ1-6, the V gene TRBV4-2; D gene uncertain. This CDR3 region has 13 residues. From germline, CDR1 is LGHNA and CDR2 YNFKEQ. Trimming pared 2 bases from V and 5 bases from J, leaving 4 bases between.

This clone was recorded only once. V gene TRBV16 combines with J gene TRBJ1-4; D is possibly TRBD1 (5 bases). Trimming left V 4 bases short and J 0 bases short, with 12 bases between. Per germline, CDR1 KGHSY and CDR2 FQNENV. The CDR3 consists of 16 residues. CDR3 coding DNA: TGTGCCAGCAGCCCACTAACGGGACCAACTAATGAAAAACTGTTTTTT. Amino acids: CASSPLTGPTNEKLFF.

This clone appeared once. The chain joins TRBV20-1 to TRBJ1-1; no definite D call. The CDR3 length is 11 residues. Trimming shortened V by 4 bases and J by 6 bases, and 9 bases separated the two germline ends. Looked up from germline, CDR1 is DFQATT and CDR2 is SNEGSKA (reference sequence). The CDR3 nucleotides read TGCAGTGCTACTTTGTATCCTGAAGCTTTCTTT. Translated: CSATLYPEAFF.

This clone appeared a single time. This sequence joins TRBV5-1 and TRBJ2-4; D may be TRBD2 (5 bases). The CDR3 length is 13 residues. With 2 bases removed from V and 8 bases from J, the gap between germline ends came to 11 bases. The germline V gene encodes CDR1 SGHRS and CDR2 YFSETQ. This chain's CDR3 is CASSLGREDIQYF. CDR3 in DNA: TGCGCCAGCAGCTTAGGGAGAGAGGACATTCAGTACTTC.

The chain is built from TRBV11-2 and TRBJ2-1; TRBD2 matches at 11 bases. Trimming cost V 0 bases and J 7 bases; bases outside gene matches: 5. This CDR3 has 16 residues. Germline assignment: CDR1 SGHAT and CDR2 FQNNGV. CDR3 in amino acids: CASSLDSASGGNEQFF. CDR3 coding DNA: TGTGCCAGCAGCTTAGACTCGGCTAGCGGGGGGAATGAGCAGTTCTTC.

This chain links TRBV12-5 with TRBJ2-5; possible D gene TRBD1, 5 bases. V was cut by 7 bases and J by 1 base, with 13 bases left in between. This CDR3 spans 14 amino acids. Germline V gives CDR1 LGHNT, CDR2 FRNRAP. This CDR3 is CASAYARAQETQYF. The CDR3 DNA reads TGTGCTAGTGCCTACGCCAGGGCCCAAGAGACCCAGTACTTC.

This clone was picked up a small number of times. The V and J genes are TRBV7-2 and TRBJ1-1, with D uncertain. Germline V lookup: CDR1 SGHTA, CDR2 FQGNSA. The CDR3 covers 17 residues. With 0 bases removed from V and 0 bases from J, the gap between germline ends came to 14 bases. In DNA form, the CDR3 reads TGTGCCAGCAGCTTAGCGTTACGTCTCAGAATGAACACTGAAGCTTTCTTT. Translation: CASSLALRLRMNTEAFF.

The chain uses TRBV10-1 and TRBJ2-7; 9 bases are a match to TRBD2. The CDR3 has 16 residues. Germline assignment: CDR1 WNHNN and CDR2 SYGVQD (reference sequence). J was trimmed by 5 bases and V by 2 bases; bases with no gene match: 10. The CDR3 nucleotides read TGCGCCAGCAGTGAGAAAATTGCGGGAGGGCCCCACGAGCAGTACTTC. This gives the protein CASSEKIAGGPHEQYF.

The chain uses TRBV5-6 and TRBJ2-3; D unresolved. The germline V gene encodes CDR1 SGHDT and CDR2 YYEEEE. Trimming shortened V by 2 bases and J by 4 bases, and 8 bases separated the two germline ends. The CDR3 runs 13 residues. CDR3 residues: CASSFSVADTQYF. The CDR3 DNA reads as TGTGCCAGCAGCTTCAGTGTTGCAGATACGCAGTATTTT.

V and J are TRBV7-9 and TRBJ2-3, with 7 bases matching TRBD2. This CDR3 is built from 14 residues. With V trimmed by 0 bases and J by 4 bases, 1 base remained unmatched. Germline-derived CDR1 and CDR2 are SEHNR and FQNEAQ (reference sequence). CDR3 coding DNA: TGTGCCAGCAGCTTAGCGGGAGGGGCAGATACGCAGTATTTT. This encodes CASSLAGGADTQYF.